This TCR beta chain was identified during a study of blood T cell repertoires in COVID-19. Study in general: The United States, Italy and Spain supplied acute and convalescent COVID-19 samples.

Original handling: Amplifying reference gene primers gave estimates of nucleated cell counts. Clones were sequenced by immunoSEQ multiplex PCR, and TCRdb holds only the in-frame ones, with some missing. Clone size and the V and J calls come from that table; the DNA yielded D and trimming. The table includes about 280,000 clones, roughly 85% detected once. CDR1 is SGDLS, CDR2 YYNGEE, per germline. The CDR3 has 16 residues. V lost 3 bases, J lost 1 base, and 7 bases stayed unmatched. This chain uses TRBV9 with TRBJ1-5; 7 bases are a match to TRBD1. This sequence was found in a man between 45 and 60 years old with active or convalescent COVID-19. Specimen: peripheral blood. CDR3 in amino acids: CASSAEQGLSNQPQHF. In DNA form, the CDR3 reads TGTGCCAGCAGCGCAGAACAGGGGTTAAGCAATCAGCCCCAGCATTTT.